One and the same sample provided the 21 T cell receptor beta chains below, sequenced in a study of T cells in Graves' hyperthyroidism and ophthalmopathy. The investigators amplified TCR beta CDR3 regions from RNA transcripts. HTBI primers were used for first-round RT-PCR of the TCR CDR3. In TCRdb, the multiplex PCR reads were re-called with MiXCR into one record per CDR3 protein. The data hold 480,000 or so distinct CDR3 sequences, with approximately 15% observed a single time. Sequencing was done on a sample of blood. These receptors were collected from a woman aged 18-35 years with Graves' hyperthyroidism.

The V and J genes are TRBV24-1 and TRBJ2-5, with TRBD1 identical over 8 bases. V shed 5 bases and J 5 bases; nucleotides not matched to a gene: 9. From germline, CDR1 is KGHDR and CDR2 SFDVKD. The CDR3 spans 15 residues. For the CDR3, the DNA is TGTGCCACCAGTGGATGGACAGGGACTGGGGAGACCCAGTACTTC. Translating gives CATSGWTGTGETQYF.

In its sample, this clonotype was seen many times. The chain combines TRBV10-2 with TRBJ2-3; 7 nucleotides match TRBD2. Per the germline V gene, CDR1 is WSHSY and CDR2 is SAAADI. The CDR3 contains 14 residues. With 0 bases clipped from V and 7 bases from J, the junction kept 4 bases outside the gene matches. CDR3 protein: CASSESGRRNTQYF. In DNA form, the CDR3 reads TGCGCCAGCAGTGAGTCCGGGAGGAGGAATACGCAGTATTTT.

In its sample, this clonotype was seen many times. V and J are TRBV14 and TRBJ2-7; D may be TRBD2 (6 bases). The CDR3 is made up of 16 amino acids. Germline values: CDR1 SGHDN, CDR2 FVKESK. V was shortened by 1 base and J by 3 bases, with 16 bases between the two germline ends. CDR3 loop: CASSQVAGIPDYEQYF. The CDR3 nucleotides read TGTGCCAGCAGCCAAGTCGCGGGGATTCCAGACTACGAGCAGTACTTC. The whole variable domain, remainder taken from reference TRBV14 and TRBJ2-7, is EAGVTQFPSHSVIEKGQTVTLRCDPISGHDNLYWYRRVMGKEIKFLLHFVKESKQDESGMPNNRFLAERTGGTYSTLKVQPAELEDSGVYFCASSQVAGIPDYEQYFGPGTRLTVT.

This clonotype was recorded many times. The V gene is TRBV20-1, the J gene TRBJ2-4; D possibly uses TRBD1 or TRBD2 (5 bases each). This CDR3 contains 12 residues. The germline CDR1 and CDR2 sequences are DFQATT and SNEGSKA (reference sequence). The V gene lost 6 bases and the J gene lost 4 bases, with 10 bases spanning the gap. The CDR3 reads CSALWGKNIQYF. CDR3 coding DNA: TGCAGTGCCCTATGGGGGAAAAACATTCAGTACTTC.

At least ten counts were recorded for this clonotype. V gene TRBV12-3 or TRBV12-4 combines with J gene TRBJ2-1, with 7 bases that match TRBD2. The V segment lost 8 bases and the J segment 2 bases; nucleotides outside the gene matches: 6. This CDR3 has 14 amino acids. CDR3: CASGREETYNEQFF. Written as DNA, the CDR3 is TGTGCCAGCGGTCGGGAGGAAACCTACAATGAGCAGTTCTTC.

There are many counts of this clonotype. The chain carries TRBV5-1 and TRBJ2-1; TRBD2 matches 7 bases. The CDR3 length is 16 residues. Germline loops: CDR1 SGHRS, CDR2 YFSETQ. V was pared by 0 bases and J by 5 bases, with 8 bases of the junction left unmatched. The CDR3: CASSLAGRSGDNEQFF. The DNA for the CDR3 is TGCGCCAGCAGCTTGGCTGGCCGGAGCGGGGACAATGAGCAGTTCTTC. The variable domain in full, completed from reference TRBV5-1 and TRBJ2-1, reads KAGVTQTPRYLIKTRGQQVTLSCSPISGHRSVSWYQQTPGQGLQFLFEYFSETQRNKGNFPGRFSGRQFSNSRSEMNVSTLELGDSALYLCASSLAGRSGDNEQFFGPGTRLTVL.

This clonotype was found a few times. Relative to the germline gene, one junction end is altered; a read error may explain this. The chain uses TRBV2 and TRBJ2-1; 7 bases agree with TRBD1. This CDR3 is 12 amino acids long. Germline V gene data show CDR1 as SNHLY and CDR2 as FYNNEI. For the CDR3, the DNA is TGTGCCAGCAGCTATTACTCGGGACAGAAGATCTTC. It translates to CASSYYSGQKIF. Supplemented by reference TRBV2 and TRBJ2-1, the full variable domain reads EPEVTQTPSHQVTQMGQEVILRCVPISNHLYFYWYRQILGQKVEFLVSFYNNEISEKSEIFDDQFSVERPDGSNFTLKIRSTKLEDSAMYFCASSYYSGQKIFGPGTRLTVL.

This clonotype was seen ten or more times. V and J are TRBV12-3 or TRBV12-4 and TRBJ1-1; 9 bases align to TRBD1. Trimming cost V 6 bases and J 3 bases; bases outside gene matches: 8. CDR3 length equals 15 residues. CDR3 sequence: CASSPRDRADTEAFF. DNA of the CDR3: TGTGCCAGCAGCCCCCGGGACAGGGCGGACACTGAAGCTTTCTTT.

The table lists this clonotype with many counts. The CDR3 nucleotides read TGTGCCAGCGGAAGAGCAGATACGCAGTATTTT. Its protein is CASGRADTQYF. The chain couples TRBV2 to TRBJ2-3; no reliable D call. The germline V and J ends were trimmed by 8 bases and 4 bases, with 7 bases remaining between them. Germline CDR1 is SNHLY and CDR2 is FYNNEI. This CDR3 is built from 11 residues. The full variable domain, in which reference TRBV2 and TRBJ2-3 provide the parts outside the CDR3, is EPEVTQTPSHQVTQMGQEVILRCVPISNHLYFYWYRQILGQKVEFLVSFYNNEISEKSEIFDDQFSVERPDGSNFTLKIRSTKLEDSAMYFCASGRADTQYFGPGTRLTVL.

This clonotype was found many times. V gene TRBV5-1 combines with J gene TRBJ1-1; 8 nucleotides align to TRBD1. Germline-derived CDR1 and CDR2 are SGHRS and YFSETQ. This CDR3 is 14 amino acids long. The V segment lost 4 bases and the J segment 11 bases; nucleotides outside the gene matches: 13. In DNA form, the CDR3 reads TGCGCCAGCAGCCCGGACAGGGTGTATGGGATCGCTTTCTTT. As protein: CASSPDRVYGIAFF.

The chain carries TRBV5-1 and TRBJ1-1, with a weak D call TRBD1 (5 bases). The CDR3 runs 15 residues. V shed 1 base and J shed 1 base, with 11 bases lying between them. Germline CDR1 SGHRS, CDR2 YFSETQ. The CDR3 nucleotides read TGCGCCAGCAGCTTGCGCTTTCAGGGGAACACTGAAGCTTTCTTT. Residues: CASSLRFQGNTEAFF. Based on the CDR3 plus reference TRBV5-1 and TRBJ1-1, the full variable domain is KAGVTQTPRYLIKTRGQQVTLSCSPISGHRSVSWYQQTPGQGLQFLFEYFSETQRNKGNFPGRFSGRQFSNSRSEMNVSTLELGDSALYLCASSLRFQGNTEAFFGQGTRLTVV.

There are a few counts of this clonotype. A much larger clonotype is one base distant, so this may be a read error. The chain employs TRBV5-6 and TRBJ2-1; 11 nucleotides line up with TRBD2. Per the germline V gene, CDR1 is SGHDT and CDR2 is YYEEEE. The CDR3 runs 16 residues. Here the CDR3 DNA reads TGTGCCAGCACCATACCACTAGCGGGAGTAAACAATGGGCAGTTCTTC. Protein product: CASTIPLAGVNNGQFF.

This clonotype was observed at least ten times. The chain has TRBV6-1 and TRBJ2-1; TRBD1 matches at 7 bases. Germline CDR1 is MNHNS and CDR2 is SASEGT. The CDR3 runs to 17 residues. V was pared by 2 bases and J by 2 bases, with 9 bases of the junction left unmatched. CDR3 DNA: TGTGCCAGCAGTGAACGGGCGAGGGGACAGACCTACAATGAGCAGTTCTTC. Translation gives CASSERARGQTYNEQFF.

This clonotype was seen repeatedly, ten times or more. The chain carries TRBV5-1 and TRBJ2-1; 13 bases match TRBD2. Unmatched junction bases numbered 6, after V lost 4 bases and J lost 5 bases. There are 16 residues in the CDR3. Germline lookup yields CDR1 SGHRS and CDR2 YFSETQ. This chain's CDR3 is CASSPTGTSGNNEQFF. In nucleotides, the CDR3 is TGCGCCAGCAGCCCCACCGGGACTAGCGGGAACAATGAGCAGTTCTTC.

V usage is TRBV27 and J usage is TRBJ2-2, with D tentatively TRBD2 (6 bases). The CDR3 is 14 residues long. Germline loops: CDR1 MNHEY, CDR2 SMNVEV (reference sequence). V shed 6 bases and J shed 3 bases, with 11 bases lying between them. The CDR3 sequence: CASRGGTDTGELFF. The CDR3 bases are TGTGCCAGCAGAGGCGGGACGGACACCGGGGAGCTGTTTTTT.

Many counts were recorded for this clonotype. V is TRBV5-1 and J is TRBJ2-3; no clear D gene. Germline CDR1 reads SGHRS; CDR2 reads YFSETQ. Trimming took 3 bases from V and 5 from J, leaving 13 bases between them. The CDR3 extends over 14 amino acids. The CDR3 sequence: CASSSGVMIDTQYF. Written as DNA, the CDR3 is TGCGCCAGCAGCTCGGGCGTTATGATAGATACGCAGTATTTT. Full variable domain (outside the CDR3, taken from reference TRBV5-1 and TRBJ2-3): KAGVTQTPRYLIKTRGQQVTLSCSPISGHRSVSWYQQTPGQGLQFLFEYFSETQRNKGNFPGRFSGRQFSNSRSEMNVSTLELGDSALYLCASSSGVMIDTQYFGPGTRLTVL.

This clonotype has ten or more counts. The rearrangement links TRBV7-8 to TRBJ2-1; TRBD2 matches at 13 bases. The germline gives CDR1 SGHVS, CDR2 FQNEAQ. CDR3 length: 17 residues. J gave up 8 bases and V 2 bases, and 9 bases lay outside the gene matches. The CDR3 region is CASSLSRLAGGLDEQFF. The CDR3 nucleotides read TGTGCCAGCAGCTTATCCAGACTAGCGGGAGGACTGGATGAGCAGTTCTTC.

This clonotype was detected ten times or more. The CDR3 reads CASKLGNGYNSPLHF. CDR3 nucleotides: TGTGCCAGCAAGTTGGGGAACGGATATAATTCACCCCTCCACTTT. The J gene is TRBJ1-6, the V gene TRBV12-3 or TRBV12-4; D call uncertain. The CDR3 extends over 15 amino acids. Trimming cost V 7 bases and J 4 bases, with 14 bases left between them.

This clonotype was recorded at least ten times. V and J are TRBV29-1 and TRBJ2-1; D might be TRBD2 (5 bases). Deletions cut 8 bases from V and 0 bases from J, with 14 bases between. Germline assignment: CDR1 SQVTM and CDR2 ANQGSEA. The CDR3 is 14 residues long. The CDR3 sequence is CSLRPLDSYNEQFF. The DNA for the CDR3 is TGCAGCCTAAGGCCACTAGACTCCTACAATGAGCAGTTCTTC.

This clonotype has just a few counts. The chain recombines TRBV5-6 with TRBJ2-1; a weak D match, TRBD2 (5 bases). This CDR3 is 16 amino acids long. V lost 1 base and J lost 5, with 16 bases in between. Looked up from germline, CDR1 is SGHDT and CDR2 is YYEEEE. The CDR3 region is CASSLWFRETNNEQFF. The CDR3 DNA sequence: TGTGCCAGCAGCTTGTGGTTCCGGGAAACGAACAATGAGCAGTTCTTC.

The chain combines TRBV7-9 with TRBJ1-2; D call uncertain. The CDR3 totals 11 residues. V lost 5 bases and J lost 7, with 8 bases in between. Germline CDR1 SEHNR, CDR2 FQNEAQ (reference sequence). The CDR3 DNA follows: TGTGCCAGCAGCCCAGGAATTGGCTACACCTTC. Translated, it gives CASSPGIGYTF.